A single sample is the source of the 32 T cell receptor beta chains below, sequenced in a study of type 1 and type 2 diabetes patients. The PCR template was genomic DNA. Multiplex PCR with 30 forward and 13 reverse primers amplified the TCR beta CDR3. TCRdb itself ran the multiplex PCR reads through MiXCR, one entry per CDR3 protein. The sample holds a few hundred thousand distinct CDR3 sequences, approximately 50% seen once. Sequencing was carried out using peripheral blood mononuclear cells (PBMCs). The receptors come from a man between 18 and 35 years old with type 2 diabetes.

J is TRBJ2-7 and V is TRBV3-1; a weak D match, TRBD1 (5 bases). Trimming removed 4 bases from V and 2 bases from J, with 12 bases in between. Germline-derived CDR1 and CDR2 are LGHDT and YNNKEL (reference sequence). CDR3 length equals 14 residues. The CDR3, as DNA: TGTGCCAGCAGCCTACCTGGGGCTACCTACGAGCAGTACTTC. It is translated as CASSLPGATYEQYF.

About this clonotype itself: An end of the junction differs from the germline gene, which may be a read error. The V gene is TRBV12-3 or TRBV12-4, the J gene TRBJ2-1; 7 positions agree with TRBD1. This CDR3 has 14 amino acids. CDR3: CATSEQTGIDEQFF. The CDR3 bases are TGTGCCACCAGTGAGCAGACAGGGATCGATGAGCAGTTCTTC.

There are a few counts of this clonotype. The rearrangement joins TRBV28 to TRBJ1-5; the D gene is possibly TRBD1 (6 bases). The V gene lost 3 bases and the J gene lost 3 bases, with 12 bases spanning the gap. The CDR3 loop spans 15 amino acids. Germline lookup yields CDR1 MDHEN and CDR2 SYDVKM. CDR3 DNA sequence: TGTGCCAGCAGTTTCTACACAGGGAACAATCAGCCCCAGCATTTT. This codes for CASSFYTGNNQPQHF.

This chain joins TRBV28 and TRBJ2-1; 8 bases are a match to TRBD1. CDR1 and CDR2 (germline): MDHEN, SYDVKM. Losses at the gene ends were 7 bases for V and 9 bases for J; bases not matched to a gene: 11. This CDR3 comprises 14 residues. The CDR3 sequence: CASMTGLTGGEQFF. CDR3 coding DNA: TGTGCCAGCATGACGGGATTAACAGGGGGTGAGCAGTTCTTC.

The sample holds many counts of this clonotype. The chain employs TRBV27 and TRBJ2-3; D is perhaps TRBD2 (6 bases). Germline V gene sequence: CDR1 MNHEY, CDR2 SMNVEV (reference sequence). Trimming pared 5 bases from V and 3 bases from J, leaving 12 bases between. The CDR3 extends over 14 amino acids. The CDR3 is CASSPSGETDTQYF. DNA for the CDR3: TGTGCCAGCAGTCCTTCGGGGGAAACAGATACGCAGTATTTT.

A few counts support this clonotype. The J gene is TRBJ2-7, the V gene TRBV11-2; D is tentatively TRBD1 or TRBD2 (5 bases each). The V end was cut by 6 bases, the J end by 5 bases, with 20 bases between. Germline CDR1 and CDR2: SGHAT and FQNNGV. The CDR3 has 15 residues. CDR3 amino acids: CASRPLRGRDNEQYF. CDR3 nucleotide sequence: TGTGCCAGCAGGCCCCTCCGGGGCAGGGATAACGAGCAGTACTTC.

About this clonotype: At one boundary the junction diverges from the germline segment, which might be a read error. The chain is built from TRBV20-1 and TRBJ2-7; D gene uncertain. Germline values: CDR1 DFQATT, CDR2 SNEGSKA (reference sequence). CDR3 length equals 11 residues. The CDR3, as DNA: TGCAGTGCTAGTCTCCACTCCGAGGAGTACTTC. This codes for CSASLHSEEYF.

This chain links TRBV14 with TRBJ2-3; tentative D call: TRBD2 (6 bases). This CDR3 region has 16 residues. Between the trimmed V and J ends, which lost 1 base and 4 bases, there was a span of 15 bases. Germline V gene data show CDR1 as SGHDN and CDR2 as FVKESK. This chain's CDR3 is CASSQVRGKAADTQYF. The CDR3 DNA sequence: TGTGCCAGCAGCCAAGTGCGGGGTAAGGCGGCAGATACGCAGTATTTT.

The count of this clonotype is one. V usage is TRBV4-1 and J usage is TRBJ2-1; weak D call: TRBD2 (5 bases). The CDR3 is 16 amino acids. Germline V gives CDR1 MGHRA, CDR2 YSYEKL. The V gene lost 3 bases and the J gene lost 7 bases, with 19 bases spanning the gap. CDR3 amino acids: CASSQVSSSPGNEQFF. As DNA, the CDR3 is TGCGCCAGCAGCCAGGTCAGCTCTTCCCCGGGGAATGAGCAGTTCTTC.

The chain employs TRBV20-1 and TRBJ2-1, with D perhaps being TRBD1 or TRBD2 (5 bases each). The CDR3 loop spans 14 amino acids. V was pared by 7 bases and J by 9 bases, with 22 bases between. Germline lookup yields CDR1 DFQATT and CDR2 SNEGSKA (reference sequence). CDR3 bases: TGCAGTGTCCCCCCCTGGGACCCGCCCGGTGAGCAGTTCTTC. It translates to CSVPPWDPPGEQFF.

CDR3 DNA sequence: TGTGCCAGTAGTCCCCAAGCGGGAGGGGGATTCTACGAGCAGTACTTC. This codes for CASSPQAGGGFYEQYF. The chain combines TRBV19 with TRBJ2-7; 10 positions match TRBD2. CDR1 LNHDA and CDR2 SQIVND come from the germline V gene (reference sequence). The CDR3 has 16 amino acids. V lost 5 bases to trimming and J lost 3 bases; unmatched junction nucleotides: 10. Full variable domain (outside the CDR3, taken from reference TRBV19 and TRBJ2-7): DGGITQSPKYLFRKEGQNVTLSCEQNLNHDAMYWYRQDPGQGLRLIYYSQIVNDFQKGDIAEGYSVSREKKESFPLTVTSAQKNPTAFYLCASSPQAGGGFYEQYFGPGTRLTVT.

The chain links TRBV20-1 to TRBJ2-5; D is possibly TRBD1 (6 bases). Between the trimmed V and J ends, which lost 5 bases and 4 bases, there was a span of 17 bases. This CDR3 is 14 amino acids long. Germline CDR1 reads DFQATT; CDR2 reads SNEGSKA (reference sequence). The CDR3 DNA is TGCAGTGCTCGCCAGGACAGTTTGTTAGAGACCCAGTACTTC. Residues: CSARQDSLLETQYF.

The J gene is TRBJ2-1, the V gene TRBV24-1; 13 bases line up with TRBD2. V gave up 4 bases and J gave up 2 bases; unmatched junction bases: 4. This CDR3 has 17 amino acids. Germline V gene data show CDR1 as KGHDR and CDR2 as SFDVKD. This chain's CDR3 is CATSETGLAGAYNEQFF. CDR3 DNA: TGTGCCACCAGTGAGACCGGACTAGCGGGGGCCTACAATGAGCAGTTCTTC.

The rearrangement uses TRBV19 and TRBJ2-7; 10 positions match TRBD2. The CDR3 runs to 16 residues. Trimming removed 5 bases from V and 5 bases from J; junction bases left unmatched: 12. CDR1 and CDR2 from the germline V gene are LNHDA and SQIVND (reference sequence). This chain's CDR3 is CASSFQRASGSHEQYF. DNA of the CDR3: TGTGCCAGTAGTTTCCAGAGGGCTAGCGGGAGTCACGAGCAGTACTTC.

This sequence joins TRBV2 and TRBJ1-5, with D hard to call. The germline V gene has CDR1 SNHLY and CDR2 FYNNEI. V lost 4 bases, J lost 0 bases, and 19 bases lay in between. This CDR3 is built from 18 residues. CDR3 loop: CASSVPTDGFYSNQPQHF. Written as DNA, the CDR3 is TGTGCCAGCAGTGTCCCAACGGACGGTTTCTATAGCAATCAGCCCCAGCATTTT. The whole variable domain, remainder taken from reference TRBV2 and TRBJ1-5, is EPEVTQTPSHQVTQMGQEVILRCVPISNHLYFYWYRQILGQKVEFLVSFYNNEISEKSEIFDDQFSVERPDGSNFTLKIRSTKLEDSAMYFCASSVPTDGFYSNQPQHFGDGTRLSIL.

The V and J genes are TRBV2 and TRBJ1-1, with a weak D call TRBD1 (5 bases). The CDR3 is 13 residues long. Trimming removed 6 bases at V and 4 bases at J, with 12 bases between. CDR1 is SNHLY, CDR2 FYNNEI, per germline. The CDR3 loop reads CASRITGLTEAFF. The CDR3 bases are TGTGCCAGCAGGATAACGGGGCTCACTGAAGCTTTCTTT.

This clonotype was recorded a few times. The chain carries TRBV18 and TRBJ1-2, with no clear D. The ends were cut back, 1 base at V and 8 bases at J, with 20 bases in the middle. Per the germline V gene, CDR1 is KGHSH and CDR2 is LQKENI. The CDR3 consists of 16 residues. Here the CDR3 reads CASSPQATGQDRGYTF. Written as DNA, the CDR3 is TGTGCCAGCTCACCACAGGCGACTGGCCAAGATCGCGGCTACACCTTC. The whole variable domain, remainder taken from reference TRBV18 and TRBJ1-2, is NAGVMQNPRHLVRRRGQEARLRCSPMKGHSHVYWYRQLPEEGLKFMVYLQKENIIDESGMPKERFSAEFPKEGPSILRIQQVVRGDSAAYFCASSPQATGQDRGYTFGSGTRLTVV.

The CDR3 nucleotides read TGCAGTGCTAGAGTGTCTACGAAAAACATTCAGTACTTC. Amino acids: CSARVSTKNIQYF. The rearrangement joins TRBV20-1 to TRBJ2-4; D unresolved. Germline assignment: CDR1 DFQATT and CDR2 SNEGSKA (reference sequence). V was trimmed by 1 base and J by 4 bases, leaving 8 bases between them. This CDR3 has 13 residues.

Concerning this clonotype itself: Because the CDR3 is missing its conserved closing phenylalanine or tryptophan, this is likely a read error. V gene TRBV27 combines with J gene TRBJ1-6, with D possibly TRBD1 on 5 matching bases. The germline V and J ends were trimmed by 6 bases and 10 bases, with 22 bases remaining between them. The CDR3 loop spans 16 amino acids. CDR1 is MNHEY and CDR2 is SMNVEV in the germline V gene (reference sequence). CDR3 residues: CASRNMDRFWGSPLHS. For the CDR3, the DNA is TGTGCCAGCAGAAACATGGACCGCTTTTGGGGCTCACCCCTCCACTCT.

This clonotype has more than one count but fewer than ten. The chain combines TRBV7-3 with TRBJ2-3, with 14 bases aligning to TRBD2. The CDR3 is 16 amino acids. Germline CDR1 is SGHTA and CDR2 is FQGTGA. V trimming: 5 bases; J trimming: 6 bases; junction bases outside the gene matches: 7. The CDR3 reads CASSPGLAGGRDTQYF. CDR3 in DNA: TGTGCCAGCAGCCCCGGACTAGCGGGAGGTCGTGATACGCAGTATTTT.

The genes are TRBV11-1 and TRBJ1-6, with TRBD1 matching over 9 bases. This CDR3 has 14 amino acids. Germline V gene data show CDR1 as SGHAT and CDR2 as FQDESV (reference sequence). The V segment lost 3 bases and the J segment 10 bases; nucleotides outside the gene matches: 4. This chain's CDR3 is CASSFSQGASPLHF. CDR3 coding DNA: TGTGCCAGCAGCTTCTCACAGGGGGCCTCACCCCTCCACTTT.

This clonotype occurred many times. The J gene is TRBJ1-1, the V gene TRBV25-1, with TRBD1 identical over 9 bases. With V trimmed by 1 base and J by 12 bases, 9 bases remained unmatched. This CDR3 has 14 residues. Germline V gene sequence: CDR1 MGHDK, CDR2 SYGVNS. The CDR3 loop reads CASSEWRGQGRTFF. The DNA of the CDR3 is TGTGCCAGCAGTGAATGGCGGGGACAGGGTCGGACTTTCTTT.

This clonotype was recorded a few times. The CDR3 sequence is CAISEHPTLVTDYNEQFF. The CDR3 coding sequence is TGTGCCATCAGTGAGCACCCAACTTTGGTGACAGACTACAATGAGCAGTTCTTC. The rearrangement uses TRBV10-3 and TRBJ2-1, with D possibly matching TRBD1 (5 bases). CDR1 is ENHRY and CDR2 is SYGVKD in the germline V gene. V lost 2 bases, J lost 3 bases, and 20 bases lay in between. The CDR3 length is 18 residues.

V gene TRBV25-1 combines with J gene TRBJ2-5; 11 bases map to TRBD2. CDR1 MGHDK and CDR2 SYGVNS come from the germline V gene. After removal of 7 bases from V and 3 bases from J, the junction contained 7 bases not matched to a gene. The CDR3 extends over 15 amino acids. CDR3 residues: CASINDSGGEETQYF. The CDR3 nucleotides are TGTGCCAGCATTAATGATAGCGGGGGGGAAGAGACCCAGTACTTC. Using reference TRBV25-1 and TRBJ2-5 for the parts outside the CDR3, the full variable domain is EADIYQTPRYLVIGTGKKITLECSQTMGHDKMYWYQQDPGMELHLIHYSYGVNSTEKGDLSSESTVSRIRTEHFPLTLESARPSHTSQYLCASINDSGGEETQYFGPGTRLLVL.

This clonotype came up many times. The chain joins TRBV15 to TRBJ1-6, with D possibly TRBD1 on 5 matching bases. This CDR3 spans 14 amino acids. Per the germline V gene, CDR1 is LNHNV and CDR2 is YYDKDF (reference sequence). Trimming took off 3 bases at V and 7 bases at J, with 10 bases between the two ends. CDR3 residues: CATSSSQVNSPLHF. The CDR3 nucleotides are TGTGCCACCAGCAGTTCACAGGTGAATTCACCCCTCCACTTT.

The chain carries TRBV15 and TRBJ2-7; D is unresolved. Trimming removed 1 base from V and 4 bases from J, with 8 bases in between. Germline CDR1 LNHNV, CDR2 YYDKDF (reference sequence). This CDR3 is 13 amino acids long. CDR3 nucleotides: TGTGCCACCAGCAGAGGGCACAATTACGAGCAGTACTTC. It codes for CATSRGHNYEQYF.

This rearrangement joins TRBV30 to TRBJ2-3, with D unclear. The CDR3 length is 13 residues. Germline CDR1 reads GTSNPN; CDR2 reads SVGIG (reference sequence). Trimming cost V 0 bases and J 3 bases, with 7 bases left between them. The CDR3 coding sequence is TGTGCCTGGAGTGTACTGGAAACAGATACGCAGTATTTT. This encodes CAWSVLETDTQYF.

This clonotype was found once. J is TRBJ1-2 and V is TRBV24-1; no clear D gene. V was clipped by 6 bases and J by 3 bases, with 7 bases between them. Per the germline V gene, CDR1 is KGHDR and CDR2 is SFDVKD. The CDR3 runs to 12 residues. The CDR3 sequence is CATSPGHYGYTF. The CDR3 DNA reads as TGTGCCACCAGTCCCGGGCACTATGGCTACACCTTC.

The chain has TRBV2 and TRBJ2-2, with a possible D match to TRBD2 (7 bases). CDR3 length equals 15 residues. Germline lookup yields CDR1 SNHLY and CDR2 FYNNEI. V lost 6 bases to trimming and J lost 2 bases, with 13 bases between them. The CDR3 coding sequence is TGTGCCAGCAGCCGGGAGGACAGAAACACCGGGGAGCTGTTTTTT. Translation: CASSREDRNTGELFF.

The chain carries TRBV6-1 and TRBJ2-7, with TRBD1 matching 8 bases. The V gene's germline CDR1 is MNHNS and CDR2 SASEGT. CDR3 length: 15 amino acids. V was pared by 7 bases and J by 0 bases, with 8 bases of the junction left unmatched. In DNA, the CDR3 is TGTGCCAGCACGTGGACAGGGCCCCCCTCCTACGAGCAGTACTTC. This sequence encodes CASTWTGPPSYEQYF.

The CDR3, as DNA: TGCGCCAGCAGGGACTGGGGGGGTGATCAGCCCCAGCATTTT. Translation: CASRDWGGDQPQHF. The chain uses TRBV10-2 and TRBJ1-5, with D possibly matching TRBD1 (5 bases). Between the trimmed V and J ends, which lost 6 bases and 5 bases, there was a span of 14 bases. The germline gives CDR1 WSHSY, CDR2 SAAADI. CDR3 size: 14 residues.

This clonotype was counted only a few times. V is TRBV7-2 and J is TRBJ2-5; either TRBD1 or TRBD2 may fit D (6 bases each). The CDR3 runs 15 residues. Trimming left V 7 bases short and J 2 bases short, with 17 bases between. Germline values: CDR1 SGHTA, CDR2 FQGNSA. The CDR3 sequence: CASKPGAMGQETQYF. DNA of the CDR3: TGTGCCAGCAAGCCGGGGGCGATGGGACAAGAGACCCAGTACTTC.